These 23 T cell receptor beta chains came from one sample sequenced in a study of blood T cell repertoires in COVID-19. Using immunoSEQ multiplex PCR, the repertoire was profiled, and TCRdb retains in-frame clones only, with some absent. The table lists 200,000 to 250,000 clones, about nine tenths of them singletons, with under 4% in the top ten. Sequences were obtained from PBMCs or T cells enriched from blood (not recorded which). These receptors were taken from a woman in her thirties or forties with acute COVID-19.

The V and J genes are TRBV18 and TRBJ1-2; 7 positions match TRBD1. The junction had 7 bases not matched to a gene; V was cut back by 3 bases and J by 6 bases. Germline values: CDR1 KGHSH, CDR2 LQKENI. The CDR3 loop spans 14 amino acids. Here the CDR3 DNA reads TGTGCCAGCTCACCTTCGACAGGGTCTAATGGCTACACCTTC. This encodes CASSPSTGSNGYTF.

V and J are TRBV28 and TRBJ2-3, with D unclear. Trimming removed 4 bases from V and 6 bases from J, with 14 bases in between. The CDR3 is 14 amino acids. Germline V gene data show CDR1 as MDHEN and CDR2 as SYDVKM. As DNA, the CDR3 is TGTGCCAGCAGTTCCCCACCTTCTATTGATACGCAGTATTTT. It yields the protein CASSSPPSIDTQYF. Variable domain in full (rest from reference TRBV28 and TRBJ2-3): DVKVTQSSRYLVKRTGEKVFLECVQDMDHENMFWYRQDPGLGLRLIYFSYDVKMKEKGDIPEGYSVSREKKERFSLILESASTNQTSMYLCASSSPPSIDTQYFGPGTRLTVL.

The chain is built from TRBV12-3 or TRBV12-4 and TRBJ2-3; 7 bases fit TRBD1. The CDR3 contains 13 residues. Germline trimming cut 7 bases from V and 6 bases from J; bases unmatched to any gene: 7. CDR3 in amino acids: CASKRGGSDTQYF. In nucleotides, the CDR3 is TGTGCCAGCAAGCGAGGGGGCTCTGATACGCAGTATTTT.

The chain is built from TRBV9 and TRBJ1-1; no reliable D call. The CDR3 is made up of 13 amino acids. Germline-derived CDR1 and CDR2 are SGDLS and YYNGEE. V lost 3 bases and J 6 bases, leaving 12 bases between the germline ends. The CDR3 DNA sequence: TGTGCCAGCAGCGGCTCGGGAGTAGCTGAAGCTTTCTTT. This gives the protein CASSGSGVAEAFF.

The rearrangement joins TRBV3-1 (or the pseudogene TRBV3-2) to TRBJ2-1; tentative D call: TRBD2 (5 bases). V lost 4 bases and J 2 bases, leaving 12 bases between the germline ends. The CDR3 is 15 amino acids. Germline loops: CDR1 LGHDT, CDR2 YNNKEL (reference sequence). The chain's CDR3 is CASSPSERPYNEQFF. CDR3 nucleotide sequence: TGTGCCAGCAGCCCCTCGGAGCGGCCCTACAATGAGCAGTTCTTC.

V gene TRBV19 combines with J gene TRBJ2-3; D unresolved. V lost 5 bases and J lost 2, with 5 bases in between. Germline CDR1 is LNHDA and CDR2 is SQIVND (reference sequence). CDR3 size: 12 residues. The CDR3 sequence: CASSPHTDTQYF. For the CDR3, the DNA is TGTGCCAGTAGTCCACACACAGATACGCAGTATTTT.

CDR3 protein: CASSQDSKRKETQYF. The CDR3 DNA follows: TGTGCCAGCAGCCAAGACTCGAAGCGAAAAGAGACCCAGTACTTC. The rearrangement joins TRBV3-1 (or the pseudogene TRBV3-2) to TRBJ2-5; the D is unclear. Germline V gene data show CDR1 as LGHDT and CDR2 as YNNKEL (reference sequence). This CDR3 comprises 15 residues. V lost 0 bases to trimming and J lost 3 bases, with 11 bases between them.

The chain has TRBV7-9 and TRBJ2-5; 12 nucleotides agree with TRBD2. The CDR3 is 15 amino acids. With 4 bases clipped from V and 5 bases from J, the junction kept 5 bases outside the gene matches. Germline V lookup: CDR1 SEHNR, CDR2 FQNEAQ (reference sequence). CDR3 sequence (DNA): TGTGCCAGCAGCTCCACTAGCGGGGGGCGGGAGACCCAGTACTTC. It translates to CASSSTSGGRETQYF. The full variable domain, completed using reference TRBV7-9 and TRBJ2-5, is DTGVSQNPRHKITKRGQNVTFRCDPISEHNRLYWYRQTLGQGPEFLTYFQNEAQLEKSRLLSDRFSAERPKGSFSTLEIQRTEQGDSAMYLCASSSTSGGRETQYFGPGTRLLVL.

The V call is TRBV7-3, the J call TRBJ1-2; no clear D gene. Germline V gives CDR1 SGHTA, CDR2 FQGTGA. This CDR3 is built from 15 residues. The V and J ends lost 0 bases and 3 bases respectively, with 11 bases between them. CDR3 coding DNA: TGTGCCAGCAGCTTAACTCCCTCAGTCGACTATGGCTACACCTTC. Its translation: CASSLTPSVDYGYTF.

The rearrangement links TRBV11-2 to TRBJ1-3, with D unresolved. The CDR3 runs 13 residues. With 0 bases removed from V and 6 bases from J, the gap between germline ends came to 6 bases. Germline lookup yields CDR1 SGHAT and CDR2 FQNNGV. CDR3 region: CASSLDSLNTIYF. In DNA form, the CDR3 reads TGTGCCAGCAGCTTAGACAGTTTAAACACCATATATTTT.

The rearrangement uses TRBV5-6 and TRBJ2-5; 7 bases are a match to TRBD1. Trimming removed 3 bases from V and 4 bases from J; junction bases left unmatched: 6. CDR1 is SGHDT and CDR2 is YYEEEE in the germline V gene. The CDR3 consists of 14 residues. The chain's CDR3 is CASSSPTGSETQYF. The CDR3 region has the DNA TGTGCCAGCAGCTCCCCGACAGGGTCAGAGACCCAGTACTTC.

The V call is TRBV6-6, the J call TRBJ2-7; TRBD1 aligns across 9 bases. Germline V gene data show CDR1 as MNHNY and CDR2 as SVGAGI (reference sequence). The CDR3 is made up of 16 amino acids. V shed 0 bases, J shed 0 bases, and the junction held 3 bases outside the gene matches. The CDR3 bases are TGTGCCAGCAGTTACTCCGGGACAGGGAGCTCCTACGAGCAGTACGTC. It encodes CASSYSGTGSSYEQYV.

The chain joins TRBV7-6 to TRBJ2-3; TRBD1 matches at 8 bases. CDR3 length equals 15 residues. V shed 5 bases, J shed 1 base, and the junction held 5 bases outside the gene matches. The germline gives CDR1 SGHVS, CDR2 FNYEAQ. The CDR3 sequence is CASSARGLGTDTQYF. The CDR3 DNA is TGTGCCAGCAGCGCCAGGGGGCTTGGCACAGATACGCAGTATTTT.

The chain combines TRBV10-3 with TRBJ2-3, with 11 nucleotides matching TRBD2. The CDR3 has 17 amino acids. The trim removed 5 bases at V and 6 bases at J, leaving 13 bases unmatched. CDR1 and CDR2 (germline): ENHRY, SYGVKD. The CDR3, as DNA: TGTGCCATCAGTACCCCGCCGGGACTAGCGGCGAGTGATACGCAGTATTTT. Residues: CAISTPPGLAASDTQYF.

The chain combines TRBV4-2 with TRBJ2-5, with D perhaps matching TRBD2 (6 bases). Per germline, CDR1 LGHNA and CDR2 YNFKEQ. The CDR3 length is 17 residues. V shed 1 base and J shed 1 base, with 16 bases lying between them. This CDR3 reads CASSQGPGGASQETQYF. For the CDR3, the DNA is TGTGCCAGCAGCCAAGGCCCTGGCGGGGCTTCCCAAGAGACCCAGTACTTC.

The rearrangement uses TRBV25-1 and TRBJ1-4, with unresolved D. Germline V CDR1 and CDR2: MGHDK, SYGVNS. V lost 9 bases and J 0 bases, leaving 8 bases between the germline ends. The CDR3 is 13 amino acids. DNA of the CDR3: TGTGCCAGTTCAGAGGCAACTAATGAAAAACTGTTTTTT. It encodes CASSEATNEKLFF. Combining the CDR3 with reference TRBV25-1 and TRBJ1-4 gives the whole variable domain EADIYQTPRYLVIGTGKKITLECSQTMGHDKMYWYQQDPGMELHLIHYSYGVNSTEKGDLSSESTVSRIRTEHFPLTLESARPSHTSQYLCASSEATNEKLFFGSGTQLSVL.

The chain carries TRBV18 and TRBJ2-1; D is perhaps TRBD2 (5 bases). V gave up 3 bases and J gave up 7 bases, with 13 bases separating them. This CDR3 spans 14 amino acids. The germline gives CDR1 KGHSH, CDR2 LQKENI. The CDR3 is CASSPLEGGNEQFF. The CDR3 nucleotides are TGTGCCAGCTCACCTCTCGAGGGCGGGAATGAGCAGTTCTTC.

V and J are TRBV3-1 (or the pseudogene TRBV3-2) and TRBJ1-4; 8 bases line up with TRBD1. This CDR3 is built from 16 residues. J lost 0 bases, V lost 1 base, and 1 base had no gene match. Germline-derived CDR1 and CDR2 are LGHDT and YNNKEL (reference sequence). CDR3 sequence: CASSQGRGPTNEKLFF. CDR3 nucleotide sequence: TGTGCCAGCAGCCAAGGCAGGGGGCCAACTAATGAAAAACTGTTTTTT.

The V call is TRBV5-8, the J call TRBJ1-1, with D perhaps TRBD1 (6 bases). V shed 2 bases and J shed 3 bases, with 11 bases lying between them. Looked up from germline, CDR1 is SGHTS and CDR2 is YDEGEE. This CDR3 has 14 amino acids. The CDR3: CASSLGGSHTEAFF. The CDR3 nucleotides read TGTGCCAGCAGCTTAGGGGGATCGCACACTGAAGCTTTCTTT.

The chain joins TRBV12-5 to TRBJ1-1, with D perhaps matching TRBD1 (6 bases). Germline values: CDR1 LGHNT, CDR2 FRNRAP. This CDR3 spans 14 amino acids. Trimming stripped 4 bases from V and 1 base from J, with 10 bases between. The CDR3 sequence is CASGSRGANTEAFF. DNA of the CDR3: TGTGCTAGTGGTTCCAGGGGAGCGAACACTGAAGCTTTCTTT.

The genes are TRBV4-3 and TRBJ2-1; TRBD2 matches 14 bases. CDR1 is LGHNA, CDR2 YSLEER, per germline. CDR3 size: 20 residues. The V gene end was trimmed by 0 bases and the J gene end by 8 bases; junction bases not matched to a gene: 15. The CDR3 DNA sequence: TGCGCCAGCAGCCAAGAGGTGGCCGGACTAGCGGGGGGTCTACCCCATGAGCAGTTCTTC. This gives the protein CASSQEVAGLAGGLPHEQFF.

V gene TRBV4-3 combines with J gene TRBJ2-7, with D possibly matching TRBD2 (7 bases). V dropped 0 bases and J dropped 7 bases, with 16 bases sitting between them. This CDR3 is built from 15 residues. Per germline, CDR1 LGHNA and CDR2 YSLEER. The CDR3, as DNA: TGCGCCAGCAGCCAAGAGAGTGCGGGGGCGGAAGAGCAGTACTTC. Translation: CASSQESAGAEEQYF.

The chain uses TRBV25-1 and TRBJ2-2; the match to TRBD1 covers 9 bases. After removal of 1 base from V and 3 bases from J, the junction contained 9 bases not matched to a gene. Germline CDR1 MGHDK, CDR2 SYGVNS. This CDR3 contains 18 residues. In DNA, the CDR3 is TGTGCCAGCAGTGAATCTTTCCCCGGGACAGGGCACACCGGGGAGCTGTTTTTT. Amino acid sequence: CASSESFPGTGHTGELFF. The full variable domain, completed using reference TRBV25-1 and TRBJ2-2, is EADIYQTPRYLVIGTGKKITLECSQTMGHDKMYWYQQDPGMELHLIHYSYGVNSTEKGDLSSESTVSRIRTEHFPLTLESARPSHTSQYLCASSESFPGTGHTGELFFGEGSRLTVL.